The next 20 T cell receptor beta chains were all read from a single sample in a study of blood T cell repertoires in COVID-19. Repertoires were generated with immunoSEQ multiplex PCR, while TCRdb's copy carries only in-frame clones and drops some. The sample lists approximately 70,000 clones; 80% to 90% were seen once. Material: peripheral blood. Receptors originate from a man in his 70s with active or convalescent COVID-19.

The gene calls are TRBV9 and TRBJ2-5; D is uncertain. Trimming pared 4 bases from V and 4 bases from J, leaving 20 bases between. Per germline, CDR1 SGDLS and CDR2 YYNGEE. There are 16 residues in the CDR3. CDR3 loop: CASSPRPLSSGETQYF. The DNA for the CDR3 is TGTGCCAGCAGCCCTAGACCACTATCGAGTGGAGAGACCCAGTACTTC.

The CDR3 DNA is TGTGCCAGCAGTTACCGATCAGGGATCACTGAAGCTTTCTTT. Encoded protein: CASSYRSGITEAFF. This rearrangement joins TRBV6-6 to TRBJ1-1; a possible D gene is TRBD1 (5 bases). V lost 2 bases to trimming and J lost 4 bases, with 11 bases between them. Germline values: CDR1 MNHNY, CDR2 SVGAGI (reference sequence). CDR3 length: 14 amino acids.

The chain carries TRBV6-5 and TRBJ1-1; no clear D. CDR1 and CDR2 from the germline V gene are MNHEY and SVGAGI. CDR3 size: 14 residues. Trimming stripped 0 bases from V and 0 bases from J, with 5 bases between. CDR3 sequence (DNA): TGTGCCAGCAGTTACTCGTTAATGAACACTGAAGCTTTCTTT. Amino acids: CASSYSLMNTEAFF.

The chain is built from TRBV24-1 and TRBJ2-3; 8 positions match TRBD1. The germline V gene has CDR1 KGHDR and CDR2 SFDVKD. There are 15 residues in the CDR3. V trimming: 7 bases; J trimming: 1 base; junction bases outside the gene matches: 6. CDR3 DNA: TGTGCCACCAGCGGGACAGGCCTGGGCACAGATACGCAGTATTTT. Translating gives CATSGTGLGTDTQYF.

This clone was observed a handful of times. V gene TRBV7-9 combines with J gene TRBJ2-7; D possibly corresponds to TRBD2 (5 bases). Trimming cost V 5 bases and J 3 bases, with 11 bases left between them. This CDR3 has 13 amino acids. The germline V gene encodes CDR1 SEHNR and CDR2 FQNEAQ (reference sequence). The chain's CDR3 is CASSPSGDYEQYF. DNA for the CDR3: TGTGCCAGCAGCCCCAGCGGTGACTACGAGCAGTACTTC.

CDR3 nucleotide sequence: TGTGCCAGTAGCTGGACAGGGATGAATTCACCCCTCCACTTT. It codes for CASSWTGMNSPLHF. V usage is TRBV19 and J usage is TRBJ1-6, with TRBD1 identical over 8 bases. The CDR3 runs 14 residues. Germline V gene sequence: CDR1 LNHDA, CDR2 SQIVND (reference sequence). V was pared by 6 bases and J by 7 bases, with 5 bases of the junction left unmatched.

The CDR3: CASSRGTSGSIFNEQFF. CDR3 coding DNA: TGTGCCAGTAGTAGGGGGACTAGCGGGAGTATTTTCAATGAGCAGTTCTTC. The V and J genes are TRBV19 and TRBJ2-1, with TRBD2 matching over 14 bases. With V trimmed by 4 bases and J by 6 bases, 8 bases remained unmatched. Looked up from germline, CDR1 is LNHDA and CDR2 is SQIVND (reference sequence). The CDR3 runs to 17 residues.

The V call is TRBV11-2, the J call TRBJ2-7; 8 positions match TRBD2. CDR1 is SGHAT, CDR2 FQNNGV, per germline. The length of the CDR3 is 14 residues. Trimming at V came to 5 bases and at J to 0 bases, leaving 3 bases not matched to a gene. The CDR3 DNA is TGTGCCAGCAGCGTAAGCGGGAGCTCCTACGAGCAGTACTTC. Translating it yields CASSVSGSSYEQYF.

The rearrangement links TRBV5-1 to TRBJ1-2; D unclear. CDR3 length: 12 amino acids. The V end lost 0 bases, the J end lost 7 bases, and 7 bases lay between the germline ends. Germline CDR1 reads SGHRS; CDR2 reads YFSETQ. The CDR3 spells CASSLESSGYTF. The CDR3 DNA reads as TGCGCCAGCAGCTTGGAAAGCTCTGGCTACACCTTC.

The chain has TRBV3-1 (or the pseudogene TRBV3-2) and TRBJ2-3; TRBD1 matches at 7 bases. Germline CDR1 and CDR2: LGHDT and YNNKEL (reference sequence). V lost 5 bases to trimming and J lost 0 bases; unmatched junction nucleotides: 5. The CDR3 is 15 amino acids. The DNA of the CDR3 is TGTGCCAGCAGCTCAGACAGGGCTAGCACAGATACGCAGTATTTT. It is translated as CASSSDRASTDTQYF.

With respect to this clone: This CDR3 is also generated by other DNA sequences in the sample. The V gene is TRBV2, the J gene TRBJ1-5; 7 bases map to TRBD1. J lost 2 bases, V lost 4 bases, and 5 bases had no gene match. Germline CDR1 reads SNHLY; CDR2 reads FYNNEI. The CDR3 extends over 15 amino acids. CDR3 protein: CASSVRTGGNQPQHF. For the CDR3, the DNA is TGTGCCAGCAGTGTCAGGACAGGTGGCAATCAGCCCCAGCATTTT.

This rearrangement joins TRBV28 to TRBJ2-7; 7 bases map to TRBD1. Losses at the gene ends were 3 bases for V and 5 bases for J; bases not matched to a gene: 10. The CDR3 is 15 residues long. Germline V CDR1 and CDR2: MDHEN, SYDVKM. CDR3 sequence reads: CASSFNRGSTHEQYF. DNA of the CDR3: TGTGCCAGCAGTTTCAACAGGGGTAGTACTCACGAGCAGTACTTC.

This chain joins TRBV11-1 and TRBJ2-7, with 8 bases matching TRBD2. The V gene's germline CDR1 is SGHAT and CDR2 FQDESV (reference sequence). This CDR3 comprises 15 residues. The V and J ends lost 0 bases and 3 bases, in that order; junction bases with no gene match: 4. CDR3 residues: CASSLAGLVDYEQYF. The CDR3 DNA reads TGTGCCAGCAGCTTAGCGGGACTAGTTGACTACGAGCAGTACTTC.

The chain uses TRBV20-1 and TRBJ1-2; 12 bases map to TRBD1. From germline, CDR1 is DFQATT and CDR2 SNEGSKA (reference sequence). The CDR3 has 15 amino acids. Trimming removed 3 bases from V and 4 bases from J; junction bases left unmatched: 6. CDR3 protein: CSASSRDRGLYGYTF. CDR3 DNA: TGCAGTGCTAGTTCCCGGGACAGGGGGCTCTATGGCTACACCTTC.

The rearrangement uses TRBV12-3 or TRBV12-4 and TRBJ2-7; 8 bases map to TRBD1. This CDR3 is built from 12 residues. The junction had 4 bases not matched to a gene; V was cut back by 5 bases and J by 7 bases. CDR3 sequence (DNA): TGTGCCAGCAGTGGACAGGGATGGGAGCAGTACTTC. This codes for CASSGQGWEQYF.

The V and J genes are TRBV28 and TRBJ1-2; TRBD1 agrees at 7 bases. Germline assignment: CDR1 MDHEN and CDR2 SYDVKM. The CDR3 has 14 residues. V was clipped by 6 bases and J by 5 bases; unmatched bases: 9. As DNA, the CDR3 is TGTGCCAGCAGCACAGGGGTGCCCTTGTATGGCTACACCTTC. Translation: CASSTGVPLYGYTF.

This chain uses TRBV9 with TRBJ2-5, with TRBD1 matching over 9 bases. The V gene end was trimmed by 0 bases and the J gene end by 5 bases; junction bases not matched to a gene: 8. The CDR3 has 16 amino acids. In germline, CDR1 is SGDLS, CDR2 YYNGEE. CDR3: CASSVDGTGPPETQYF. The CDR3 coding sequence is TGTGCCAGCAGCGTAGATGGGACAGGGCCGCCGGAGACCCAGTACTTC.

In its sample, this clone was seen once. The gene calls are TRBV19 and TRBJ1-1; D is unresolved. Trimming removed 3 bases from V and 11 bases from J, with 10 bases in between. The germline CDR1 and CDR2 sequences are LNHDA and SQIVND (reference sequence). The CDR3 has 11 amino acids. The CDR3 DNA reads TGTGCCAGTAGTATTCGGGGTTGGGCTTTCTTT. This encodes CASSIRGWAFF.

The chain links TRBV5-4 to TRBJ2-7, with 7 bases matching TRBD2. Germline V gene sequence: CDR1 SGHNT, CDR2 YYREEE (reference sequence). This CDR3 is 13 amino acids long. With V trimmed by 7 bases and J by 3 bases, 7 bases remained unmatched. CDR3 DNA sequence: TGTGCCAGCGGTCCGAGCGGGATCTACGAGCAGTACTTC. Residues: CASGPSGIYEQYF.

The chain carries TRBV2 and TRBJ1-1; 9 bases map to TRBD1. The V gene's germline CDR1 is SNHLY and CDR2 FYNNEI. CDR3 length equals 15 residues. The ends lost 6 bases at V and 3 bases at J; junction bases unmatched: 8. This chain's CDR3 is CASRLLTGGDTEAFF. CDR3 bases: TGTGCCAGCAGACTGCTGACAGGGGGGGACACTGAAGCTTTCTTT.